Listed below are T cell receptor beta chains from one sample, sequenced in a study of T cells in localized non-small cell lung cancer. Sequenced by immunoSEQ multiplex PCR; TCRdb stores in-frame clones only, minus some. The data contain under 40,000 clones, about nine tenths of them singletons. The source material was peripheral blood, sampled before any cancer treatment. The source is a woman aged 35-70 years with stage I lung adenocarcinoma. CDR3s leave out the opening cysteine and the closing phenylalanine or tryptophan. The order of the fields is D gene, V gene, clone size, J gene, CDR3 protein. A D gene is named only where the DNA matches it firmly. Size is stated for part of the rows, as once, few or many counts, or as a class when the clone is expanded.

.	TRBV7-6	.	TRBJ1-3	ASSPPGLSGNTIY
TRBD1	TRBV19	.	TRBJ2-4	ASSIQRQGESKNIQY
.	TRBV7-3	.	TRBJ1-1	ASSLTFTEANTEAF
.	TRBV11-2	.	TRBJ2-7	ASSTYEQY
TRBD1	TRBV6-4	.	TRBJ1-2	ASSDGTGYGYT
TRBD2	TRBV10-3	once	TRBJ2-3	AISNPGTSETDTQY
.	TRBV5-4	.	TRBJ1-5	ASSLDQGQTQPQH
.	TRBV21-1	.	TRBJ1-6	ASTALGYQSYNSPLH
.	TRBV12-5	.	TRBJ2-7	ASGGARSGATYEQY
.	TRBV29-1	.	TRBJ1-2	SVEGPTNYGYT
TRBD2	TRBV6-5	.	TRBJ2-7	ASSYGLAGGPYEQY
.	TRBV5-1	.	TRBJ2-3	ASRQGLRGTDTQY
.	TRBV27	.	TRBJ2-5	ASSLLGAGEETQY
.	TRBV5-5	.	TRBJ2-3	ASSFPKNSADTQY
.	TRBV7-2	.	TRBJ2-1	ASGPGRSYNEQF
.	TRBV11-2	.	TRBJ2-3	ASSLGSGATGTDTQY
.	TRBV19	.	TRBJ2-1	ASSIDPSNVNEQF
.	TRBV14	.	TRBJ1-1	ASRPRTSPTEAF
TRBD1	TRBV6-5	.	TRBJ1-2	ASSPTGVHGYT
.	TRBV6-6	.	TRBJ1-2	ASREGTEDGYT
.	TRBV18	.	TRBJ1-4	ASSPSATNEKLF
TRBD1	TRBV5-1	.	TRBJ1-5	ASSLEGAPYQPQH
.	TRBV7-9	.	TRBJ2-3	ASSLARADSTDTQY
TRBD1	TRBV11-2	.	TRBJ1-6	ASSSQQGANSPLH
TRBD2	TRBV5-1	.	TRBJ2-1	ASSPTSGGAYNEQF
.	TRBV9	.	TRBJ2-7	ASPITSPGFSYEQY
TRBD1	TRBV19	.	TRBJ1-2	ASSIRQGIGYT
TRBD2	TRBV7-8	once	TRBJ2-1	ASSRLAGEQF
TRBD2	TRBV7-8	.	TRBJ2-7	ASSSFRTSGGDSYEQY
.	TRBV5-8	.	TRBJ1-5	ASSSNSNQPQH
.	TRBV5-4	.	TRBJ2-7	ASSLVGHPTYEQY
.	TRBV4-1	.	TRBJ2-5	ASSQRASETQY
.	TRBV6-1	.	.	ASSEAFVGDEQY
.	TRBV6-5	.	TRBJ2-7	ASSYSIGNGHEQY
TRBD1	TRBV2	.	TRBJ2-7	ASSEPTTGPGGQY
.	TRBV7-8	.	TRBJ1-5	ASSLARVYSNQPQH
TRBD1	TRBV5-1	.	TRBJ1-2	ASSSTGGDDGYT
.	TRBV2	.	TRBJ1-2	ASSDQGNYGYT
TRBD1	TRBV29-1	.	TRBJ1-1	SAEGTVTEAF
.	TRBV12-5	.	TRBJ2-3	ASAEPLANQY
.	TRBV7-2	.	TRBJ2-2	ASSSGQSTGELF
.	TRBV27	.	TRBJ1-1	ASSFLSEGPNTEAF